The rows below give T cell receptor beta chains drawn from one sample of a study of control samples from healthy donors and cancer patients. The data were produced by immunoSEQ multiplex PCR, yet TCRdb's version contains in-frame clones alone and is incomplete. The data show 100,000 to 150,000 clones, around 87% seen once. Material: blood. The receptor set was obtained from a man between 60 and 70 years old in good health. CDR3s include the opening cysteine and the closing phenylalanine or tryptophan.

CASSVYNEQFF	TRBV9	TRBJ2-1
CASSPDTGFEQFF	TRBV18	TRBJ2-1
CASSSSREYSYEQYF	TRBV28	TRBJ2-7
CASSKLQGRTEAFF	TRBV11-1	TRBJ1-1
CASSGTGGRNTEAFF	TRBV5-1	TRBJ1-1
CASSQGTASNYGYTF	TRBV3-1/TRBV3-2	TRBJ1-2
CASGEATNEKLFF	TRBV28	TRBJ1-4
CASNPWGGAGELFF	TRBV6-5	TRBJ2-2
CASSQDRDGYEQYF	TRBV4-2	TRBJ2-7
CASSPMGTNTEAFF	TRBV9	TRBJ1-1
CASSLGGDPGELFF	TRBV11-1	TRBJ2-2
CASVTGLSNQPQHF	TRBV28	TRBJ1-5
CASSSRTDSEAFF	TRBV7-9	TRBJ1-1
CASRSHRGSAYEQYF	TRBV28	TRBJ2-7
CASSPQGGYEQYF	TRBV4-2	TRBJ2-7
CAWSTRFLGLAGDKTDTQYF	TRBV30	TRBJ2-3
CASTNSGVKTNYPYNEQFF	TRBV23-1	TRBJ2-1
CASRTGVNHNSPLHF	TRBV27	TRBJ1-6
CASSRGSPLHF	TRBV5-6	TRBJ1-6
CASSLTGGRADTQYF	TRBV5-1	TRBJ2-3
CASSLSGITEAFF	TRBV5-5	TRBJ1-1
CASSRGVEAYEQYF	TRBV3-1/TRBV3-2	TRBJ2-7
CAIRGTVSTDTQYF	TRBV10-3	TRBJ2-3
CASSYSTLRTARSYNEQFF	TRBV6-2/TRBV6-3	TRBJ2-1
CASRRGGETQYF	TRBV27	TRBJ2-5
CASSVVMNTEAFF	TRBV9	TRBJ1-1
CASSPGTESRLNYGYTF	TRBV18	TRBJ1-2
CASSTTGLLSNQPQHF	TRBV19	TRBJ1-5
CASSMSGLAGGDNEQFF	TRBV19	TRBJ2-1
CASSLSPDTEAFF	TRBV5-5	TRBJ1-1
CASSSTRRGATF	TRBV12-3/TRBV12-4	TRBJ1-2
CASSQEWDTQYF	TRBV4-1	TRBJ2-3
CASSFWVDTLAKNIQYF	TRBV11-2	TRBJ2-4
CATSPGNTIYF	TRBV24-1	TRBJ1-3
CASSGHPGTGDYEQYF	TRBV6-6	TRBJ2-7
CAISDYGPVYEQYF	TRBV10-3	TRBJ2-7
CASSPGLAGGAQYF	TRBV7-3	TRBJ2-3
CAWSVQGSGNTIYF	TRBV30	TRBJ1-3
CASSRNYGYTF	TRBV12-3/TRBV12-4	TRBJ1-2
CASSWGQFNSPLHF	TRBV5-1	TRBJ1-6
CASSPITGGSLAIRAFF	TRBV28	TRBJ1-1
CASSLRFTGELFF	TRBV12-3/TRBV12-4	TRBJ2-2
CASSTPGGAGQPQHF	TRBV19	TRBJ1-5
CASRRGGGDGYTF	TRBV6-5	TRBJ1-2
CASTPPAIQAFF	TRBV10-1	TRBJ1-1
CASSWGQSNYGYTF	TRBV27	TRBJ1-2
CASREQGRLYYGYTF	TRBV27	TRBJ1-2
CASSQDRTDDSNQPQHF	TRBV4-1	TRBJ1-5
CAWKFRDIRLNTEAFF	TRBV30	TRBJ1-1
CASSLNGRYGYTF	TRBV4-1	TRBJ1-2
CASSLPTGQGVEQYF	TRBV28	TRBJ2-7